These 7 T cell receptor beta chains were all obtained from the same sample, sequenced in a study of vaccination effects on CD4 cells after COVID-19. Antigen-specific CD4+ T cells were first expanded with viral peptide pools by the ViraFEST assay and only then sequenced. CD4+ T cell isolation took place after less than 13 days of culture. The person's infection with SARS-CoV-2, confirmed by PCR, took place between March and December 2020. Some clones are missing from TCRdb's copy, which holds only in-frame ones; the method was immunoSEQ multiplex PCR. This table has 70,000 or so clones, 60% to 75% appearing once. No cognate antigen is known for these TCRs. Source: CD4+ T cells from PBMCs cultured with HIV peptides, taken before COVID-19 vaccination. This sample's subset: HIV-1 Nef peptide pool negative control/reference culture. The receptors shown here come from a human donor who had a prior SARS-CoV-2 infection.

This chain joins TRBV24-1 and TRBJ1-4, with 7 bases that match TRBD1. This CDR3 comprises 16 residues. Trimming cost V 2 bases and J 3 bases; bases outside gene matches: 5. CDR1 and CDR2 from the germline V gene are KGHDR and SFDVKD. The CDR3 loop reads CATSDSRDSPNEKLFF. The CDR3 DNA sequence: TGTGCCACCAGTGATTCCCGGGACAGCCCTAATGAAAAACTGTTTTTT.

This sequence joins TRBV9 and TRBJ2-3, with D possibly TRBD2 on 6 matching bases. Germline V CDR1 and CDR2: SGDLS, YYNGEE. V lost 3 bases and J lost 2, with 10 bases in between. This CDR3 contains 14 residues. The CDR3 sequence: CASSAGLFTDTQYF. The CDR3 DNA reads as TGTGCCAGCAGCGCGGGACTTTTCACAGATACGCAGTATTTT. The full variable domain, in which reference TRBV9 and TRBJ2-3 provide the parts outside the CDR3, is DSGVTQTPKHLITATGQRVTLRCSPRSGDLSVYWYQQSLDQGLQFLIQYYNGEERAKGNILERFSAQQFPDLHSELNLSSLELGDSALYFCASSAGLFTDTQYFGPGTRLTVL.

This chain links TRBV11-3 with TRBJ2-2; D is unclear. V was trimmed by 8 bases and J by 0 bases, leaving 10 bases between them. This CDR3 is built from 14 residues. Germline loops: CDR1 SGHNT, CDR2 YENEEA. The CDR3 DNA is TGTGCCAGCGTCGGCGTCGCGAACACCGGGGAGCTGTTTTTT. It specifies CASVGVANTGELFF.

The chain recombines TRBV11-3 with TRBJ2-4, with 7 bases fitting TRBD2. Germline loops: CDR1 SGHNT, CDR2 YENEEA. The junction had 17 bases not matched to a gene; V was cut back by 3 bases and J by 0 bases. The CDR3 contains 20 residues. This CDR3 is CASSFIGGLAEGLAKNIQYF. For the CDR3, the DNA is TGTGCCAGCAGCTTCATCGGCGGGCTAGCGGAGGGGCTAGCCAAAAACATTCAGTACTTC.

V gene TRBV2 combines with J gene TRBJ1-1, with 7 positions matching TRBD1. Germline V lookup: CDR1 SNHLY, CDR2 FYNNEI. Unmatched junction bases numbered 4, after V lost 7 bases and J lost 5 bases. The length of the CDR3 is 12 residues. The CDR3 DNA sequence: TGTGCCAGCAATCAGGGACAGACTGAAGCTTTCTTT. Protein product: CASNQGQTEAFF.

This chain joins TRBV10-3 and TRBJ2-5; maybe TRBD1 (7 bases). Germline values: CDR1 ENHRY, CDR2 SYGVKD. Trimming removed 9 bases from V and 2 bases from J, with 19 bases in between. The CDR3 covers 15 residues. The CDR3 nucleotides read TGTGCCATTTCGCCCGGGGCGGGACAGCAAGAGACCCAGTACTTC. This translates into CAISPGAGQQETQYF.

V is TRBV11-3 and J is TRBJ1-1; 8 positions match TRBD1. The V gene's germline CDR1 is SGHNT and CDR2 YENEEA. Germline trimming cut 5 bases from V and 2 bases from J; bases unmatched to any gene: 4. CDR3 length equals 14 residues. CDR3 DNA: TGTGCCAGCAGCCACGGACAGGGCAACACTGAAGCTTTCTTT. Translation gives CASSHGQGNTEAFF.